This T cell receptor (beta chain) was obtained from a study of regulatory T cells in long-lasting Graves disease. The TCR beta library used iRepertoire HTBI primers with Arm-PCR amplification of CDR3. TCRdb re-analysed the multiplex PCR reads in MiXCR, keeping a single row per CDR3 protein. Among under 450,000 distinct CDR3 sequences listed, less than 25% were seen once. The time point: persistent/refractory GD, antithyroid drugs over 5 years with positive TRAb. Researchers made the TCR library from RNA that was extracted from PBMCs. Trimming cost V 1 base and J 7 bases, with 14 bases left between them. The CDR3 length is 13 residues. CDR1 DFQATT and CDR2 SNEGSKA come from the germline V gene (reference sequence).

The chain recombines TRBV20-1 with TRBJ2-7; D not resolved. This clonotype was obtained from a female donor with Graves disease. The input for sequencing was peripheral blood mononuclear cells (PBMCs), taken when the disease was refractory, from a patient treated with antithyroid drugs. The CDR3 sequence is CSARGRIPTEQYF. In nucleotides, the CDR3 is TGCAGTGCTAGAGGCAGGATTCCTACGGAGCAGTACTTC.